These 26 T cell receptor beta chains were all obtained from the same sample, sequenced in a study of PD-1 blockade in classical Hodgkin lymphoma. Following autologous stem cell transplantation, relapse occurred in every patient, and exposure to brentuximab vedotin varied. This table comes from immunoSEQ multiplex PCR, and its TCRdb copy is limited to in-frame clones, with some not included. Counted here are some 60,000 clones, about nine tenths occurring once; the ten biggest clones make up 9.7%. The sample here was peripheral blood mononuclear cells (PBMCs), taken at baseline. These receptors originate from a human donor with classical Hodgkin lymphoma.

The chain employs TRBV18 and TRBJ2-7; 10 bases line up with TRBD1. V was pared by 2 bases and J by 1 base, with 5 bases of the junction left unmatched. Germline CDR1 KGHSH, CDR2 LQKENI. This CDR3 spans 16 amino acids. CDR3: CASSPTGTGVSYEQYF. The CDR3 region has the DNA TGTGCCAGCTCACCAACCGGGACAGGGGTTTCCTACGAGCAGTACTTC.

In its sample, this clone was seen a few times. V is TRBV5-5 and J is TRBJ2-7, with 7 bases lining up with TRBD2. V lost 0 bases, J lost 2 bases, and 2 bases stayed unmatched. Germline V gene sequence: CDR1 SGHKS, CDR2 YYEKEE (reference sequence). The CDR3 loop spans 14 amino acids. The CDR3 protein is CASSLVRGAYEQYF. In DNA, the CDR3 is TGTGCCAGCAGCTTGGTACGGGGGGCCTACGAGCAGTACTTC.

This rearrangement joins TRBV18 to TRBJ1-6, with TRBD1 as a possible D gene (5 bases). Germline V gene data show CDR1 as KGHSH and CDR2 as LQKENI. The CDR3 length is 20 residues. Trimming took 2 bases from V and 10 from J, leaving 30 bases between them. The CDR3, as DNA: TGTGCCAGCTCACCAAACCCATTCACCGGGGGAATCGGGACCCGGTCACCCCTCCACTTT. This codes for CASSPNPFTGGIGTRSPLHF.

CDR3 in DNA: TGTGCCAGCAGTGATCCCGGGACAGGTAACTACGAGCAGTACTTC. It is translated as CASSDPGTGNYEQYF. The rearrangement links TRBV25-1 to TRBJ2-7; 8 positions match TRBD1. With V trimmed by 3 bases and J by 3 bases, 7 bases remained unmatched. This CDR3 spans 15 amino acids. Germline loops: CDR1 MGHDK, CDR2 SYGVNS.

The rearrangement joins TRBV27 to TRBJ1-6, with 8 bases that match TRBD1. J gave up 2 bases and V 6 bases, and 6 bases lay outside the gene matches. CDR3 size: 16 residues. CDR1 and CDR2 from the germline V gene are MNHEY and SMNVEV (reference sequence). CDR3 in amino acids: CASRRTGLTYNSPLHF. The CDR3 DNA sequence: TGTGCCAGCAGACGGACAGGGTTGACCTATAATTCACCCCTCCACTTT.

The chain carries TRBV19 and TRBJ2-7; TRBD1 is a possible D gene (6 bases). Germline V gene data show CDR1 as LNHDA and CDR2 as SQIVND (reference sequence). Between the trimmed V and J ends, which lost 5 bases and 3 bases, there was a span of 14 bases. The CDR3 loop spans 14 amino acids. The CDR3 DNA follows: TGTGCCAGTAGTTGGACAGCGAATTACTACGAGCAGTACTTC. Its protein is CASSWTANYYEQYF.

The V call is TRBV10-3, the J call TRBJ1-3; D is uncertain. Germline values: CDR1 ENHRY, CDR2 SYGVKD. Trimming took off 11 bases at V and 9 bases at J, with 14 bases between the two ends. There are 11 residues in the CDR3. The CDR3 DNA sequence: TGTGCCTCCTCCCCGGACTTCACCATATATTTT. Translating it yields CASSPDFTIYF.

This clone was picked up a small number of times. The chain links TRBV7-8 to TRBJ1-2; D is undetermined. The V gene's germline CDR1 is SGHVS and CDR2 FQNEAQ. The CDR3 contains 12 residues. Trimming removed 1 base at V and 6 bases at J, with 6 bases between. The CDR3 DNA reads as TGTGCCAGCAGCTTAGGGGTCCATGGCTACACCTTC. It specifies CASSLGVHGYTF.

J is TRBJ1-5 and V is TRBV10-3; 10 bases fit TRBD1. This CDR3 spans 16 amino acids. From germline, CDR1 is ENHRY and CDR2 SYGVKD. Trimming took 3 bases from V and 1 from J; bases not matched to a gene: 3. CDR3 bases: TGTGCCATCAGTGAATGGGGACAGGGGAGCAATCAGCCCCAGCATTTT. The encoded protein is CAISEWGQGSNQPQHF.

V usage is TRBV6-5 and J usage is TRBJ2-3; 8 bases agree with TRBD2. With 8 bases clipped from V and 2 bases from J, the junction kept 9 bases outside the gene matches. The CDR3 covers 15 residues. In germline, CDR1 is MNHEY, CDR2 SVGAGI. CDR3 residues: CASGRGGLPTDTQYF. The CDR3, as DNA: TGTGCCAGCGGGCGCGGGGGGCTTCCCACAGATACGCAGTATTTT.

V is TRBV28 and J is TRBJ2-2; D is perhaps TRBD2 (6 bases). Germline V gene sequence: CDR1 MDHEN, CDR2 SYDVKM. V lost 5 bases, J lost 2 bases, and 15 bases lay in between. CDR3 length equals 16 residues. In DNA form, the CDR3 reads TGTGCCAGCAGTCGGGACTCAGAACTTAACACCGGGGAGCTGTTTTTT. It codes for CASSRDSELNTGELFF.

V gene TRBV4-1 combines with J gene TRBJ1-4; TRBD1 might be the D (6 bases). Trimming stripped 0 bases from V and 5 bases from J, with 16 bases between. Looked up from germline, CDR1 is MGHRA and CDR2 is YSYEKL. The CDR3 has 17 residues. CDR3 protein: CASSQDNQGMGNEKLFF. The CDR3 nucleotides are TGCGCCAGCAGCCAAGATAACCAGGGGATGGGGAATGAAAAACTGTTTTTT.

This rearrangement joins TRBV29-1 to TRBJ1-3; 8 bases fit TRBD1. Germline lookup yields CDR1 SQVTM and CDR2 ANQGSEA. Germline trimming cut 4 bases from V and 7 bases from J; bases unmatched to any gene: 6. The CDR3 runs to 13 residues. The CDR3 loop is CSVGMGQENTIYF. The CDR3 nucleotides are TGCAGCGTTGGCATGGGACAGGAGAACACCATATATTTT. Complete variable domain (other parts from reference TRBV29-1 and TRBJ1-3): SAVISQKPSRDICQRGTSLTIQCQVDSQVTMMFWYRQQPGQSLTLIATANQGSEATYESGFVIDKFPISRPNLTFSTLTVSNMSPEDSSIYLCSVGMGQENTIYFGEGSWLTVV.

The chain recombines TRBV28 with TRBJ2-7; 10 bases align to TRBD2. Germline V CDR1 and CDR2: MDHEN, SYDVKM. This CDR3 contains 18 residues. The V and J ends lost 6 bases and 2 bases, in that order; junction bases with no gene match: 16. CDR3 DNA sequence: TGTGCCAGCAGCTCTCCATTGACGGGACTAGCGAGACCCTACGAGCAGTACTTC. It codes for CASSSPLTGLARPYEQYF. The full variable domain, in which reference TRBV28 and TRBJ2-7 provide the parts outside the CDR3, is DVKVTQSSRYLVKRTGEKVFLECVQDMDHENMFWYRQDPGLGLRLIYFSYDVKMKEKGDIPEGYSVSREKKERFSLILESASTNQTSMYLCASSSPLTGLARPYEQYFGPGTRLTVT.

This chain links TRBV4-1 with TRBJ1-5, with 7 bases matching TRBD1. The V gene's germline CDR1 is MGHRA and CDR2 YSYEKL. The V gene end was trimmed by 3 bases and the J gene end by 1 base; junction bases not matched to a gene: 6. There are 16 residues in the CDR3. The CDR3 loop is CASSHPTGSSNQPQHF. CDR3 coding DNA: TGCGCCAGCAGCCACCCGACAGGGAGCAGCAATCAGCCCCAGCATTTT.

The V and J genes are TRBV7-2 and TRBJ2-3, with TRBD1 matching 8 bases. The CDR3 consists of 13 residues. Trimming at V came to 4 bases and at J to 4 bases, leaving 1 base not matched to a gene. Germline V lookup: CDR1 SGHTA, CDR2 FQGNSA. CDR3 residues: CASSSDRADTQYF. The CDR3 DNA reads TGTGCCAGCAGCTCGGACAGGGCAGATACGCAGTATTTT.

The chain uses TRBV6-6 and TRBJ2-7; D may be TRBD1 or TRBD2 (5 bases each). Trimming took 2 bases from V and 7 from J, leaving 12 bases between them. CDR3 length: 13 amino acids. Germline CDR1 reads MNHNY; CDR2 reads SVGAGI (reference sequence). The CDR3 spells CASSYEGPREQYF. CDR3 DNA: TGTGCCAGCAGTTACGAGGGGCCTCGGGAGCAGTACTTC.

The chain employs TRBV19 and TRBJ2-7, with D perhaps TRBD1 (6 bases). V dropped 4 bases and J dropped 4 bases, with 11 bases sitting between them. The CDR3 length is 13 residues. Germline loops: CDR1 LNHDA, CDR2 SQIVND (reference sequence). The CDR3 reads CASSTTGFYEQYF. The CDR3 DNA reads TGTGCCAGTAGTACGACAGGTTTTTACGAGCAGTACTTC.

As concerns this clone: The same CDR3 can be traced to other DNA sequences in this sample. V and J are TRBV5-4 and TRBJ2-3; no reliable D call. The CDR3 covers 11 residues. Germline V gives CDR1 SGHNT, CDR2 YYREEE (reference sequence). Trimming left V 3 bases short and J 2 bases short, with 1 base between. CDR3 DNA sequence: TGTGCCAGCAGCTCCACAGATACGCAGTATTTT. As protein: CASSSTDTQYF. The full variable domain, completed using reference TRBV5-4 and TRBJ2-3, is ETGVTQSPTHLIKTRGQQVTLRCSSQSGHNTVSWYQQALGQGPQFIFQYYREEENGRGNFPPRFSGLQFPNYSSELNVNALELDDSALYLCASSSTDTQYFGPGTRLTVL.

This clone was counted a single time. The chain recombines TRBV18 with TRBJ1-1; D not resolved. CDR1 and CDR2 (germline): KGHSH, LQKENI. V was shortened by 3 bases and J by 6 bases, with 8 bases between the two germline ends. The CDR3 sequence is 12 residues long. The CDR3 here is CASSPTLAEAFF. CDR3 nucleotide sequence: TGTGCCAGCTCACCCACGTTGGCTGAAGCTTTCTTT. The full variable domain, rest sourced from reference TRBV18 and TRBJ1-1, is NAGVMQNPRHLVRRRGQEARLRCSPMKGHSHVYWYRQLPEEGLKFMVYLQKENIIDESGMPKERFSAEFPKEGPSILRIQQVVRGDSAAYFCASSPTLAEAFFGQGTRLTVV.

The chain links TRBV10-3 to TRBJ2-2, with 8 bases aligning to TRBD1. J was trimmed by 3 bases and V by 6 bases; bases with no gene match: 6. The CDR3 is made up of 15 amino acids. The germline gives CDR1 ENHRY, CDR2 SYGVKD. The CDR3 nucleotides read TGTGCCATCAGCACACAGGGGGTATACACCGGGGAGCTGTTTTTT. It is translated as CAISTQGVYTGELFF.

This clone has just a few counts. The chain uses TRBV7-6 and TRBJ2-1; D may be TRBD1 (6 bases). Looked up from germline, CDR1 is SGHVS and CDR2 is FNYEAQ. The CDR3 is 15 residues long. V dropped 4 bases and J dropped 6 bases, with 16 bases sitting between them. The CDR3 DNA is TGTGCCAGCAGCTCTTTCGGGCTAGGGGGCAATGAGCAGTTCTTC. This translates into CASSSFGLGGNEQFF.

The chain employs TRBV4-1 and TRBJ2-7; D is possibly TRBD1 or TRBD2 (5 bases each). Germline V CDR1 and CDR2: MGHRA, YSYEKL. The CDR3 length is 15 residues. Between the trimmed V and J ends, which lost 4 bases and 6 bases, there was a span of 19 bases. CDR3 region: CASSPDSNGVSEQYF. The CDR3 DNA reads TGCGCCAGCAGCCCCGACAGTAACGGGGTATCCGAGCAGTACTTC.

The genes are TRBV14 and TRBJ2-7; 7 bases fit TRBD1. The CDR3 sequence is 16 residues long. Trimming cost V 0 bases and J 2 bases; bases outside gene matches: 7. Germline CDR1 reads SGHDN; CDR2 reads FVKESK. CDR3 amino acids: CASSQDLGGPTYEQYF. CDR3 DNA sequence: TGTGCCAGCAGCCAAGATCTAGGGGGCCCAACCTACGAGCAGTACTTC.

CDR3 in DNA: TGTGCCATCAGGGATAGAGGAGGAACCGGGGAGCTGTTTTTT. Translating it yields CAIRDRGGTGELFF. The rearrangement uses TRBV10-3 and TRBJ2-2, with D perhaps TRBD2 (5 bases). V shed 6 bases and J shed 5 bases, with 13 bases lying between them. CDR3 size: 14 residues. Germline CDR1 and CDR2: ENHRY and SYGVKD.

The chain carries TRBV18 and TRBJ1-5; no reliable D call. The CDR3 is 13 residues long. From germline, CDR1 is KGHSH and CDR2 LQKENI. V was shortened by 1 base and J by 2 bases, with 3 bases between the two germline ends. CDR3 sequence: CASSPQGNQPQHF. The CDR3 nucleotides are TGTGCCAGCTCACCACAGGGCAATCAGCCCCAGCATTTT.